The rows below give T cell receptor beta chains drawn from one sample of a study of T cell responses to AZD1222 COVID-19 vaccine. Data came from immunoSEQ multiplex PCR; TCRdb stores just in-frame clones and leaves some out. Of 90,000 to 140,000 clones in the sample, 88% were seen once. This specimen consisted of peripheral blood, obtained on day 0 of AZD1222 vaccination. Receptors were obtained from an adult in good health. Each CDR3 is given with its conserved first and last residue. A D gene is named only where the DNA matches it firmly. Where a row states a size, it is once, few, many or the class of an expanded clone; other rows omit it.

.,.,TRBV6-5,14,TRBJ1-5,TGTGCCAGCAATTCTCTACAGGGAAATCAGCCCCAGCATTTT,CASNSLQGNQPQHF
.,.,TRBV7-2,16,TRBJ1-6,TGTGCCAGCAGCTTGCACACAAGCTCCTATAATTCACCCCTCCACTTT,CASSLHTSSYNSPLHF
.,TRBD2,TRBV5-8,14,TRBJ2-5,TGTGCCAGCAGCCCCGGGGCGGGAGGAGAGACCCAGTACTTC,CASSPGAGGETQYF
few,TRBD1,TRBV30,15,TRBJ1-6,TGTGCCTGGGCCGGGACAGGGGCCTATAATTCACCCCTCCACTTT,CAWAGTGAYNSPLHF
.,.,TRBV30,18,TRBJ1-6,TGTGCCTGGAGCCCCGGACTGGACCAGAGCTCCTATAATTCACCCCTCCACTTT,CAWSPGLDQSSYNSPLHF
.,.,TRBV2,11,TRBJ2-1,TGTGCCAGCCTTTTGAGCTCTGAGCAGTTCTTC,CASLLSSEQFF
.,.,TRBV7-3,15,TRBJ2-2,TGTGCCAGCAGCTGGGAAGGCTTGAACACCGGGGAGCTGTTTTTT,CASSWEGLNTGELFF
.,.,TRBV5-1,15,TRBJ2-7,TGCGCCAGCAGCTTGGGGGGCGTGAGCTCCTACGAGCAGTACTTC,CASSLGGVSSYEQYF
.,TRBD2,TRBV3-1/TRBV3-2,16,TRBJ2-7,TGTGCCAGCACCCGATCTCAGACTAGCGGGAGGGAAGAGCAGTACTTC,CASTRSQTSGREEQYF
.,TRBD1,TRBV15,16,TRBJ2-7,TGTGCCACCAGCAGAGATGGGGGACAGGGTGGTTACGAGCAGTACTTC,CATSRDGGQGGYEQYF
few,.,TRBV28,15,TRBJ1-5,TGTGCCAGCAGTTGGGGAATTGGTAGCAATCAGCCCCAGCATTTT,CASSWGIGSNQPQHF
.,.,TRBV28,13,TRBJ1-1,TGTGCCAGCAGAGGACAAATGAACACTGAAGCTTTCTTT,CASRGQMNTEAFF
.,.,TRBV28,15,TRBJ2-5,TGTGCCAGCAGTCCGTGGACCGAGGGAAAAGAGACCCAGTACTTC,CASSPWTEGKETQYF
once,TRBD2,TRBV10-2,18,TRBJ2-3,TGCGCCAGCAGTCTACTCCGGACTAGCGGGCATAGCACAGATACGCAGTATTTT,CASSLLRTSGHSTDTQYF
.,.,TRBV15,17,TRBJ2-7,TGTGCCACCAGCAGAGAGGGTCTCCTGGACAGCCCCTACGAGCAGTACTTC,CATSREGLLDSPYEQYF
few,.,TRBV4-2,15,TRBJ2-7,TGTGCCAGCAGCCAAGATAGACGGATCTCCTACGAGCAGTACTTC,CASSQDRRISYEQYF
.,.,TRBV2,12,TRBJ2-5,TGTGCCAGCAGTCTTAGTTTGGAAACCCAGTACTTC,CASSLSLETQYF
few,.,TRBV7-3,15,TRBJ2-2,TGTGCCAGCAGCTTCGGGGGGCTTGGCACCGGGGAGCTGTTTTTT,CASSFGGLGTGELFF
.,.,TRBV7-2,13,TRBJ1-5,TGTGCCAGCAGCTTGGGGATCCAACAGCCCCAGCATTTT,CASSLGIQQPQHF
.,TRBD1,TRBV6-5,16,TRBJ2-7,TGTGCCAGCAGTTACTCGGGGACAGGGGACCCCTACGAGCAGTACTTC,CASSYSGTGDPYEQYF
.,TRBD2,TRBV11-3,18,TRBJ2-1,TGTGCCAGCAGCTCCCCAGGGACTAGCGGGAGGCGGGGAAATGAGCAGTTCTTC,CASSSPGTSGRRGNEQFF
.,TRBD1,TRBV6-5,15,TRBJ2-2,TGTGCCAGCAGACAGACAGGGGCCGGGACCGGGGAGCTGTTTTTT,CASRQTGAGTGELFF
.,TRBD1,TRBV13,14,TRBJ1-1,TGTGCCAGCAGCCTCGCCAGGGGGGCCACTGAAGCTTTCTTT,CASSLARGATEAFF
.,.,TRBV6-5,12,TRBJ1-5,TGTGCCAGCAGTTCCCAGGGGCTTGGCCAGCATTTT,CASSSQGLGQHF
.,.,TRBV18,15,TRBJ2-7,TGTGCCAGCTCACCTCAGGGGAGGGGCGGCGACGAGCAGTACTTC,CASSPQGRGGDEQYF
.,.,TRBV3-1/TRBV3-2,12,TRBJ2-7,TGTGCCAGCAGCCAAGAAGTTGGCGAGCAGTACTTC,CASSQEVGEQYF
.,TRBD2,TRBV5-4,15,TRBJ2-3,TGTGCCAGCAGCAGCGGGAGGGCCGGCACAGATACGCAGTATTTT,CASSSGRAGTDTQYF
.,.,TRBV24-1,16,TRBJ2-1,TGTGCCACCAGTGACCATCCCGTGGAGGGCTACAATGAGCAGTTCTTC,CATSDHPVEGYNEQFF